This is a list of T cell receptor beta chains from one sample in a study of OX40 agonist ivuxolimab in advanced cancers. Only in-frame clones appear in the TCRdb table, and some are missing; sequencing was by immunoSEQ multiplex PCR. In the table there are 50,000 to 65,000 clones, around four fifths of which are singletons. This specimen was CD4+ or CD8+ T cells sorted from blood, taken in a trial of the OX40 agonist ivuxolimab. Receptors were obtained from an adult with an advanced solid tumor such as melanoma, head and neck, liver or kidney cancer. The conserved cysteine and the conserved F or W are not part of the CDR3 here. Each record gives: V gene, CDR3 length, CDR3 protein.

>TRBV6-5|13
ASSYWGGSNSPLH
>TRBV5-4|13
ASRPSLAGADTQY
>TRBV7-2|13
ASSSRQGSNTEAF
>TRBV5-1|13
ASSLVLPSTDTQY
>TRBV14|13
ASSQVPGANYGYT
>TRBV27|11
ASSSGLNTEAF
>TRBV7-9|14
ASSFLHVRTGDGYT
>TRBV10-3|9
ATRGGDGQY
>TRBV5-5|14
ASSLAAGDPGETQY
>TRBV2|13
ASSDRQVLSYEQY
>TRBV19|14
ASFGGGFSSTDTQY
>TRBV7-9|14
ASSPLWSRGSYEQY
>TRBV7-9|15
ASSPTLRGIGDEKLF
>TRBV5-1|12
ASSLSTLNTEAF
>TRBV19|12
ASRTGSSGNTIY
>TRBV6-5|13
ASSPPGRINSPLH
>TRBV4-1|9
ASSREGEQY
>TRBV5-1|12
ASSLARHTDTQY
>TRBV6-6|13
ASSSTSQGDIEAF
>TRBV9|11
ASSGGAGYGYT
>TRBV7-9|13
ASSPRTGVLDTQY
>TRBV27|12
ASNAGGAYNEQF
>TRBV6-5|12
ASSLSRSNYGYT
>TRBV6-6|14
ASSYSLGGLRETQY
>TRBV5-6|12
ASSRRVVNTEAF
>TRBV7-6|12
ASRTGLAGGPQY
>TRBV5-1|14
ASSLSGKGFTGELF
>TRBV2|12
ASSEMPGDTEAF
>TRBV18|13
ASSPGRGEENEQF
>TRBV20-1|9
SARGPGATF
>TRBV7-9|15
ASSSRLRTSGGYEQY
>TRBV7-2|11
ASSPQFTETQY
>TRBV19|13
ASSIGRRGSSPLH
>TRBV11-2|11
ASSLQDYSPLH
>TRBV27|13
ASRGAGLGSYEQY
>TRBV19|13
ARSRTGWRTGELF
>TRBV2|13
ASSVSMKGNQPQH
>TRBV6-1|13
ASSFYGGPSQPQH
>TRBV5-1|12
ASSLWTGLDEQF
>TRBV11-3|10
ASSLSGNEQF
>TRBV2|12
ASSGDGGQYEQY
>TRBV15|14
ATSRDGPAGNQPQH
>TRBV6-6|10
ASSPGLYEQY
>TRBV6-5|11
ASSYRGQETQY
>TRBV6-6|9
ASSTGGARF
>TRBV2|13
ASSGGRLSGNTIY
>TRBV9|12
ASSARQGQETQY
>TRBV6-1|13
ASSEVGERYNEQF
>TRBV13|15
ASSLFPGGVGANVLT
>TRBV7-8|12
ASSSRGTGGWEY
>TRBV6-1|11
ASSVAGNQPQH
>TRBV4-1|14
ASSQDILIMSYGYT
>TRBV28|11
ASRIGGRYGYT
>TRBV5-5|14
ASSLGSGGGGTEAF
>TRBV2|13
ASSEETGAPYEQY
>TRBV19|12
ASSPVWMNTEAF
>TRBV15|13
ATSSRGVGSYEQY
>TRBV7-6|11
ASSLGSMAEAF
>TRBV6-1|14
ASSESTGSVYYEQY
>TRBV6-4|13
ASSQDRAGANVLT